This TCR beta chain was found in a study of blood T cells in healthy people across ages. Study-wide points: Calculation of diversity from one million T cells yielded estimates considered to be underestimates.

A second PCR of roughly 7 to 11 cycles used a sample-barcoded 5' primer and a J-beta primer mix. Each cDNA molecule received a tag from a template-switch adaptor that had 12 random nucleotides. One entry per CDR3 protein results from TCRdb running MiXCR on the 5' RACE reads. Of about 1.5 million distinct CDR3 sequences detected, 42% appear once; the ten largest clones hold just over 4%. Germline V gene lookup returns CDR1 SGHRS and CDR2 YFSETQ. The CDR3 is made up of 12 amino acids. The V gene lost 4 bases and the J gene lost 8 bases, with 12 bases spanning the gap. There were at least 6 micrograms of total RNA extracted from every sample. The table lists this clonotype with a few counts. Its antigen remains unknown.

Sequencing was performed on blood. The source is a woman aged 18-29 years in good health. V and J are TRBV5-1 and TRBJ1-2, with a weak D call TRBD1 (5 bases). The CDR3 bases are TGCGCCAGCAGCCCTGAAGGGGACGGCTACACCTTC. Amino acids: CASSPEGDGYTF.